The TCR beta chain under discussion was sequenced for a study of blood T cell repertoires in COVID-19. About the research overall: Sites in the United States, Italy and Spain provided acute and convalescent COVID-19 samples. Nucleic acid was either cDNA or gDNA, and it came from T cells, B-cell-depleted T cells, or PBMCs.

V shed 4 bases and J shed 0 bases, with 17 bases lying between them. The germline gives CDR1 SGHDT, CDR2 YYEEEE. CDR3 length: 17 amino acids. In the original workflow: Researchers report that nucleated cell counts were estimated from reference gene primer amplification. Only in-frame clones appear in the TCRdb table, and some are missing; sequencing was by immunoSEQ multiplex PCR. The DNA gave D and trimming, while V, J and clone size come from that table. The sample has about 170,000 clones, roughly four fifths seen once. The TCR comes from a woman aged 80 or over with acute or convalescent COVID-19. The chain links TRBV5-6 to TRBJ2-1; maybe TRBD2 (5 bases). Specimen: peripheral blood. In nucleotides, the CDR3 is TGTGCCAGCAGCAGCTTGCGGGTTCCCAGCTCCTACAATGAGCAGTTCTTC. Protein: CASSSLRVPSSYNEQFF.